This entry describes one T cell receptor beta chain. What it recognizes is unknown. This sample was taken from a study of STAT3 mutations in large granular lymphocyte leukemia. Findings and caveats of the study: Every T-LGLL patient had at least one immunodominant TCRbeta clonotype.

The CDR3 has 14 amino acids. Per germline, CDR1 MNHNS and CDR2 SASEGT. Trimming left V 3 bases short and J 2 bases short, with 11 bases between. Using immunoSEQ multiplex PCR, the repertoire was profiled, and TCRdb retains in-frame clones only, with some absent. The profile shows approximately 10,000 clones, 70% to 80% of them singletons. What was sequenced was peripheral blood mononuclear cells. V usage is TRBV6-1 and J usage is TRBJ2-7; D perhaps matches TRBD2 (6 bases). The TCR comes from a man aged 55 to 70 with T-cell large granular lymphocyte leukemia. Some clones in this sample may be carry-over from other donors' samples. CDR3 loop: CASSDPRGTYEQYF. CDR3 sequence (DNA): TGTGCCAGCAGTGACCCTCGCGGGACCTACGAGCAGTACTTC.